These 17 T cell receptor beta chains originate from one sample sequenced in a study of blood T cell repertoires in COVID-19. The table came from immunoSEQ multiplex PCR; TCRdb's copy has only in-frame clones and leaves some out. The sample contains roughly 180,000 clones, 80% to 90% of which appear only once. The sequenced material came from peripheral blood. The receptors originated from an elderly woman with COVID-19, enrolled during active disease.

The rearrangement links TRBV27 to TRBJ1-5; perhaps TRBD1 as D (5 bases). The germline gives CDR1 MNHEY, CDR2 SMNVEV (reference sequence). The V end lost 6 bases, the J end lost 4 bases, and 19 bases lay between the germline ends. CDR3 size: 16 residues. The DNA of the CDR3 is TGTGCCAGCAGCCCTCGACAGTTGACATTGAATCAGCCCCAGCATTTT. It yields the protein CASSPRQLTLNQPQHF.

The chain couples TRBV7-8 to TRBJ2-7; tentative D call: TRBD1 (6 bases). This CDR3 comprises 17 residues. From germline, CDR1 is SGHVS and CDR2 FQNEAQ. Trimming took off 5 bases at V and 2 bases at J, with 22 bases between the two ends. CDR3: CASSGPGVGVHPYEQYF. CDR3 in DNA: TGTGCCAGCAGCGGACCAGGGGTTGGGGTCCACCCCTACGAGCAGTACTTC.

Only a few counts were recorded for this clone. The chain combines TRBV11-2 with TRBJ1-2; 7 bases agree with TRBD1. The germline V gene encodes CDR1 SGHAT and CDR2 FQNNGV. V lost 5 bases, J lost 8 bases, and 5 bases stayed unmatched. This CDR3 region has 12 residues. The DNA of the CDR3 is TGTGCCAGCAGCAAAGACAGGGAAGGCTACACCTTC. This sequence encodes CASSKDREGYTF.

The J gene is TRBJ2-6, the V gene TRBV9; no clear D. The V gene's germline CDR1 is SGDLS and CDR2 YYNGEE. The CDR3 loop spans 16 amino acids. V lost 0 bases, J lost 2 bases, and 9 bases lay in between. The CDR3, as DNA: TGTGCCAGCAGCGTAGAGCTGGGCGCTGGGGCCAACGTCCTGACTTTC. Encoded protein: CASSVELGAGANVLTF.

J is TRBJ2-5 and V is TRBV7-9, with 8 nucleotides matching TRBD1. Germline values: CDR1 SEHNR, CDR2 FQNEAQ (reference sequence). The CDR3 sequence is 14 residues long. Unmatched junction bases numbered 3, after V lost 5 bases and J lost 1 base. CDR3 coding DNA: TGTGCCAGCAGCCTGGACAGGGTCCAAGAGACCCAGTACTTC. Encoded protein: CASSLDRVQETQYF. Drawing the rest from reference TRBV7-9 and TRBJ2-5, the complete variable domain is DTGVSQNPRHKITKRGQNVTFRCDPISEHNRLYWYRQTLGQGPEFLTYFQNEAQLEKSRLLSDRFSAERPKGSFSTLEIQRTEQGDSAMYLCASSLDRVQETQYFGPGTRLLVL.

CDR3 coding DNA: TGCGCCAGCAGCTTGGTCCCAGGGGTGGGCACCGGGGAGCTGTTTTTT. Residues: CASSLVPGVGTGELFF. The chain uses TRBV5-1 and TRBJ2-2; D perhaps matches TRBD1 (6 bases). Per germline, CDR1 SGHRS and CDR2 YFSETQ. V was shortened by 0 bases and J by 4 bases, with 13 bases between the two germline ends. The CDR3 sequence is 16 residues long.

This clone showed up just once. J is TRBJ1-1 and V is TRBV3-1 (or the pseudogene TRBV3-2); no reliable D call. Trimming took off 0 bases at V and 0 bases at J, with 20 bases between the two ends. Germline CDR1 LGHDT, CDR2 YNNKEL (reference sequence). This CDR3 region has 19 residues. In DNA, the CDR3 is TGTGCCAGCAGCCAAGATTGGCCAGCCGGGAATTCTATGAACACTGAAGCTTTCTTT. Translated, it gives CASSQDWPAGNSMNTEAFF.

The rearrangement joins TRBV4-1 to TRBJ2-6; tentative D call: TRBD1 (5 bases). Germline assignment: CDR1 MGHRA and CDR2 YSYEKL. Between the trimmed V and J ends, which lost 6 bases and 4 bases, there was a span of 13 bases. CDR3 length: 15 amino acids. The CDR3 here is CASSGPGSGANVLTF. The CDR3 bases are TGCGCCAGCAGTGGACCAGGGTCCGGGGCCAACGTCCTGACTTTC.

V is TRBV5-6 and J is TRBJ1-4, with D possibly being TRBD1 (5 bases). From germline, CDR1 is SGHDT and CDR2 YYEEEE. Deletions cut 1 base from V and 8 bases from J, with 12 bases between. The length of the CDR3 is 14 residues. CDR3 sequence (DNA): TGTGCCAGCAGCTTGATGAGGGGAGGAGAAAAACTGTTTTTT. Protein sequence: CASSLMRGGEKLFF.

This clone was seen only once. The chain recombines TRBV19 with TRBJ2-3, with a weak D call TRBD1 (6 bases). CDR3 length equals 14 residues. Trimming took off 5 bases at V and 4 bases at J, with 13 bases between the two ends. Germline V gene sequence: CDR1 LNHDA, CDR2 SQIVND (reference sequence). The CDR3 DNA reads TGTGCCAGTAGTTTAGGGGGAGCGGCAGATACGCAGTATTTT. Translating it yields CASSLGGAADTQYF.

The V and J genes are TRBV12-5 and TRBJ2-7; TRBD2 matches 14 bases. The CDR3 has 18 amino acids. V lost 6 bases and J lost 2; bases outside the gene matches: 12. Per germline, CDR1 LGHNT and CDR2 FRNRAP. The chain's CDR3 is CASGRGLAGVLWTYEQYF. DNA of the CDR3: TGTGCTAGTGGCCGGGGACTAGCGGGAGTACTTTGGACCTACGAGCAGTACTTC.

This chain connects TRBV27 to TRBJ2-3; D is undetermined. CDR3 length: 11 residues. From germline, CDR1 is MNHEY and CDR2 SMNVEV (reference sequence). Trimming shortened V by 4 bases and J by 10 bases, and 9 bases separated the two germline ends. The CDR3 coding sequence is TGTGCCAGCAGTTCCCGAGTGGCGCAGTATTTT. Translation gives CASSSRVAQYF.

CDR3 nucleotide sequence: TGCGCCAGCAGAGGAGACAGGGGTCTAGGTAATGAGCAGTTCTTC. Protein sequence: CASRGDRGLGNEQFF. This rearrangement joins TRBV5-1 to TRBJ2-1; TRBD1 matches 8 bases. The trim removed 5 bases at V and 7 bases at J, leaving 11 bases unmatched. The CDR3 is made up of 15 amino acids. The germline gives CDR1 SGHRS, CDR2 YFSETQ.

This chain links TRBV6-5 with TRBJ2-7; D is ambiguous. V lost 4 bases and J 3 bases, leaving 10 bases between the germline ends. The CDR3 totals 13 residues. CDR1 MNHEY and CDR2 SVGAGI come from the germline V gene. CDR3 nucleotide sequence: TGTGCCAGCAGTTCCCGACTCGACTACGAGCAGTACTTC. Translated, it gives CASSSRLDYEQYF.

The chain carries TRBV5-1 and TRBJ1-6; 8 bases are shared with TRBD1. Germline CDR1 SGHRS, CDR2 YFSETQ. J was trimmed by 7 bases and V by 3 bases; bases with no gene match: 6. The CDR3 has 15 amino acids. CDR3 region: CASSSGQGGNSPLHF. CDR3 bases: TGCGCCAGCAGCTCCGGACAGGGAGGAAATTCACCCCTCCACTTT.

The rearrangement joins TRBV6-2 or TRBV6-3 to TRBJ1-2, with 9 bases fitting TRBD1. The CDR3 sequence is 15 residues long. Trimming took 2 bases from V and 4 from J; bases not matched to a gene: 5. CDR1 is MNHEY, CDR2 SVGEGT, per germline. CDR3 protein: CASSYHGQGTYGYTF. CDR3 bases: TGTGCCAGCAGTTACCATGGACAGGGGACCTATGGCTACACCTTC.

This chain uses TRBV4-2 with TRBJ2-1; 11 bases match TRBD2. The germline V gene has CDR1 LGHNA and CDR2 YNFKEQ. V lost 3 bases to trimming and J lost 1 base; unmatched junction nucleotides: 2. CDR3 length equals 16 residues. CDR3 protein: CASSQRTSGSYNEQFF. CDR3 sequence (DNA): TGTGCCAGCAGCCAGCGGACTAGCGGGTCCTACAATGAGCAGTTCTTC.